The rows below give T cell receptor beta chains drawn from one sample of a study of T-cell memory formation after mild COVID-19. From the 5' RACE reads, TCRdb called clonotypes with MiXCR, one entry per CDR3 protein. The sample lists about 620,000 distinct CDR3 sequences, approximately 18% occurring once. Sequenced material: PBMCs or a T cell subset sorted from them (not recorded which). Source of these receptors: an adult woman who had mild COVID-19 (a few samples of this study predate the infection). Cell type and time point are not known. CDR3s include the opening cysteine and the closing phenylalanine or tryptophan. The D gene is left open where the match is weak. Some rows have no size entry. The others give once, few or many, or a class for an expanded clone.

TRBV6-2/TRBV6-3	few	TRBD2	TRBJ2-1	CASRVAGGGNEQFF	TGTGCCAGCAGGGTAGCGGGAGGAGGCAATGAGCAGTTCTTC
TRBV7-8	.	TRBD2	TRBJ2-5	CASSFLLAGPRSETQYF	TGTGCCAGCAGCTTCCTACTAGCGGGGCCTAGATCAGAGACCCAGTACTTC
TRBV29-1	.	TRBD1	TRBJ2-7	CSVEIRQGSEQYF	TGCAGCGTTGAAATTCGACAGGGGAGCGAGCAGTACTTC
TRBV11-3	.	TRBD1	TRBJ2-3	CASSLGPDRGTVDTQYF	TGTGCCAGCAGCTTAGGCCCGGACAGGGGCACGGTGGATACGCAGTATTTT
TRBV30	.	TRBD2	TRBJ2-1	CAWSAGGRGEQFF	TGTGCCTGGAGTGCGGGGGGGCGGGGTGAGCAGTTCTTC
TRBV5-1	.	.	TRBJ1-6	CASSSQPPDNSPLHF	TGCGCCAGCAGCTCCCAGCCGCCCGATAATTCACCCCTCCACTTT
TRBV5-1	.	.	TRBJ2-5	CASSLAYETQYF	TGCGCCAGCAGCTTGGCGTATGAAACCCAGTACTTC
TRBV4-2	few	TRBD2	TRBJ2-7	CASSPRGLANNEQYF	TGTGCCAGCAGCCCCCGGGGACTAGCGAACAACGAGCAGTACTTC
TRBV14	.	TRBD1	TRBJ1-1	CASSQEVGTGGSGAFF	TGTGCCAGCAGCCAAGAGGTCGGGACAGGCGGTTCGGGAGCTTTCTTT
TRBV12-3/TRBV12-4	.	.	TRBJ1-2	CASTVGQVSNYGYTF	TGTGCCAGCACGGTGGGGCAGGTCTCTAACTATGGCTACACCTTC
TRBV7-6	few	TRBD2	TRBJ2-1	CASSLVGGRANNEQFF	TGTGCCAGCAGCTTAGTGGGCGGGAGGGCCAATAATGAGCAGTTCTTC
TRBV20-1	few	TRBD2	TRBJ2-2	CSARGASGLNTGELFF	TGCAGTGCTAGAGGGGCTAGCGGCTTGAACACCGGGGAGCTGTTTTTT
TRBV25-1	few	.	TRBJ2-1	CASSDPRVEYNEQFF	TGTGCCAGCAGTGACCCCCGAGTAGAGTACAATGAGCAGTTCTTC
TRBV15	.	.	TRBJ2-2	CATSRVGSGLNTGELFF	TGTGCCACCAGCAGAGTTGGTAGCGGCCTAAACACCGGGGAGCTGTTTTTT
TRBV7-6	.	TRBD1	TRBJ2-1	CASSYTGQSYNEQFF	TGTGCCAGCAGCTATACGGGACAGAGTTACAATGAGCAGTTCTTC
TRBV21-1	few	.	TRBJ1-1	CASSKAPDRMNTEAFF	TGTGCCAGCAGCAAAGCCCCGGACAGGATGAACACTGAAGCTTTCTTT
TRBV12-3/TRBV12-4	many	TRBD2	TRBJ2-1	CASSFDLLRGGDNEQFF	TGTGCCAGCAGTTTCGATCTTCTGCGGGGGGGTGACAATGAGCAGTTCTTC
TRBV5-6	.	.	TRBJ2-7	CASSLPTGDLYEQYF	TGTGCCAGCAGCTTGCCCACGGGGGACCTCTACGAGCAGTACTTC
TRBV13	.	.	TRBJ2-1	CASSPEKGRMHQQFF	TGTGCCAGCAGCCCGGAAAAGGGGCGGATGCATCAGCAGTTCTTC
TRBV5-5	many	TRBD1	TRBJ2-3	CASSRRTGRTDTQYF	TGTGCCAGCAGCCGCCGGACAGGACGGACAGATACGCAGTATTTT
TRBV7-2	.	.	TRBJ1-2	CASSPTSKANYGYTF	TGTGCCAGCAGTCCCACCTCGAAGGCTAACTATGGCTACACCTTC
TRBV20-1	.	.	TRBJ2-5	CSARDLGGDPKRTQYF	TGCAGTGCTAGAGATTTAGGCGGGGATCCCAAGAGGACCCAGTACTTC